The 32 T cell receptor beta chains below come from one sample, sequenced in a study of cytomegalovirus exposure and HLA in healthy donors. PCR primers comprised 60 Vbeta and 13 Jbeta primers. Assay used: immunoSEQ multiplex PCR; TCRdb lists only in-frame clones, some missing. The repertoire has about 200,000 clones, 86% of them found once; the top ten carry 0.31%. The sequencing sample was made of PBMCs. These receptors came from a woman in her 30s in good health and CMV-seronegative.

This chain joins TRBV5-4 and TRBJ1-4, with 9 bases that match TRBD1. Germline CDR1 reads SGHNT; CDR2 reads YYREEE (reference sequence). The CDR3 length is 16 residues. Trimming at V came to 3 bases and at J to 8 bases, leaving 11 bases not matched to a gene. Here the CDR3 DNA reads TGTGCCAGCAGCTCACACTCGACAGGGGGGAGAGAAAAACTGTTTTTT. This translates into CASSSHSTGGREKLFF.

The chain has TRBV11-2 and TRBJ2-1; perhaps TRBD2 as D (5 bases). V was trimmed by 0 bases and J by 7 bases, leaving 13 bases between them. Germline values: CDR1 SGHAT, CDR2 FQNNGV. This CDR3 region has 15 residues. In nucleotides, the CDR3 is TGTGCCAGCAGCTTAGACCGGGGTTTGTGGAATGAGCAGTTCTTC. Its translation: CASSLDRGLWNEQFF.

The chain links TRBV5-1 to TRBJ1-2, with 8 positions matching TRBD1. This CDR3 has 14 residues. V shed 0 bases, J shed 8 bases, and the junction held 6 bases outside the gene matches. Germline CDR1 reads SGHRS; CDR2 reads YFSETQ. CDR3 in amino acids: CASSLDRGNGGYTF. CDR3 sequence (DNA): TGCGCCAGCAGCTTGGACAGGGGGAATGGAGGCTACACCTTC.

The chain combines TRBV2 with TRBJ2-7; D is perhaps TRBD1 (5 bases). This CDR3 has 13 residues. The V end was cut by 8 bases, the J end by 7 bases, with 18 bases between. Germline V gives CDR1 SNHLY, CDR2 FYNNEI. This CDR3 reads CASGALITEEQYF. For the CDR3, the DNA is TGTGCCAGCGGGGCTTTAATAACAGAAGAGCAGTACTTC.

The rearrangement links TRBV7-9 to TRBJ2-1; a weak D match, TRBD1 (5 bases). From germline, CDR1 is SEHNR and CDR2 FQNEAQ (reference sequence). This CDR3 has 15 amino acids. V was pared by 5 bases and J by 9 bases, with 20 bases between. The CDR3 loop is CASSRRGTEGGEQFF. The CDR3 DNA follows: TGTGCCAGCAGCCGAAGGGGCACGGAAGGCGGTGAGCAGTTCTTC.

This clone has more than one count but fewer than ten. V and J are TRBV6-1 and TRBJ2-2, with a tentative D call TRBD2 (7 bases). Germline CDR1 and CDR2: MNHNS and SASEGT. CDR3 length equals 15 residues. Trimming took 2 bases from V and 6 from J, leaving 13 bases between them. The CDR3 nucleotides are TGTGCCAGCAGTGAATCAAGGGGGGGTCCCGGGGAGCTGTTTTTT. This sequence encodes CASSESRGGPGELFF.

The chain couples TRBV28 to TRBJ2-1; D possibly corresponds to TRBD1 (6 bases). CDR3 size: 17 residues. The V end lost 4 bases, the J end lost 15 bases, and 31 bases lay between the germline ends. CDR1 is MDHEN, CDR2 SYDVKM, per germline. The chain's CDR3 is CASSSLLTGRPFRYGFF. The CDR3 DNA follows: TGTGCCAGCAGTTCCCTCTTGACAGGAAGGCCCTTTAGGTATGGGTTCTTC.

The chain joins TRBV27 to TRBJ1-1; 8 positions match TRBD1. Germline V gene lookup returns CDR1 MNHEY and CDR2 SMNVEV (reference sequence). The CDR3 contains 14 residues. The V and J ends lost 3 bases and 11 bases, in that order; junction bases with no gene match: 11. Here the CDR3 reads CASSFTGGNSRAFF. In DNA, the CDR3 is TGTGCCAGCAGTTTCACAGGGGGTAATTCGAGGGCTTTCTTT.

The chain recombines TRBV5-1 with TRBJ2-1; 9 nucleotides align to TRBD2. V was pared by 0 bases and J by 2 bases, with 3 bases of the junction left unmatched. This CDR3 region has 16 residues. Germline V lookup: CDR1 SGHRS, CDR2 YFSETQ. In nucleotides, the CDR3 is TGCGCCAGCAGCTTGGGAGCGGGGGGCGCCTACAATGAGCAGTTCTTC. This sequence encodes CASSLGAGGAYNEQFF.

The CDR3 coding sequence is TGTGCCAGCACCCCAGGGGGGCGAAACACTGAAGCTTTCTTT. Its protein is CASTPGGRNTEAFF. The chain carries TRBV7-9 and TRBJ1-1, with 7 bases aligning to TRBD1. The V and J ends lost 7 bases and 2 bases, in that order; junction bases with no gene match: 7. The CDR3 is 14 amino acids. Germline V gene sequence: CDR1 SEHNR, CDR2 FQNEAQ (reference sequence).

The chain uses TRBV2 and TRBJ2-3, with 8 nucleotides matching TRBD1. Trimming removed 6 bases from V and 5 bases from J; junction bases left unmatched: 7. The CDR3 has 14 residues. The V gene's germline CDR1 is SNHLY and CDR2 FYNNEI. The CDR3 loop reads CASSRGPGGDTQYF. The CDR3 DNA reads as TGTGCCAGCAGCAGGGGGCCCGGAGGAGATACGCAGTATTTT.

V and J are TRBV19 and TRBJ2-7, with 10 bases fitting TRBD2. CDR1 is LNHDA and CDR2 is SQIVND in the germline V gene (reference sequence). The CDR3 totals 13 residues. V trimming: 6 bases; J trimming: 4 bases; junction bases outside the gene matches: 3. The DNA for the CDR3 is TGTGCCAGTAGGGAGCGGGAGGGGTACGAGCAGTACTTC. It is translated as CASREREGYEQYF. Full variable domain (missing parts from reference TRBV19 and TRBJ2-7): DGGITQSPKYLFRKEGQNVTLSCEQNLNHDAMYWYRQDPGQGLRLIYYSQIVNDFQKGDIAEGYSVSREKKESFPLTVTSAQKNPTAFYLCASREREGYEQYFGPGTRLTVT.

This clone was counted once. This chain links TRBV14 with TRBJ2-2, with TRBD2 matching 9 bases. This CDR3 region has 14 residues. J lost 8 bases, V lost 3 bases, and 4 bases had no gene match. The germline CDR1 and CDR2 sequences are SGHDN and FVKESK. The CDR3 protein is CASSQVLAGGELFF. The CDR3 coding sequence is TGTGCCAGCAGCCAGGTGCTAGCGGGAGGGGAGCTGTTTTTT. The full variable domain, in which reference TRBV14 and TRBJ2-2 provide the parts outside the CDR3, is EAGVTQFPSHSVIEKGQTVTLRCDPISGHDNLYWYRRVMGKEIKFLLHFVKESKQDESGMPNNRFLAERTGGTYSTLKVQPAELEDSGVYFCASSQVLAGGELFFGEGSRLTVL.

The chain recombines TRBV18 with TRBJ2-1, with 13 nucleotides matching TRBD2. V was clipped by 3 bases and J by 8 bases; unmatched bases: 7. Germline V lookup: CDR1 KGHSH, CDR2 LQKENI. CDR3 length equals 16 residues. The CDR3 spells CASSPWTSGGRDEQFF. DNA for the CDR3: TGTGCCAGCTCACCTTGGACTAGCGGGGGACGGGATGAGCAGTTCTTC.

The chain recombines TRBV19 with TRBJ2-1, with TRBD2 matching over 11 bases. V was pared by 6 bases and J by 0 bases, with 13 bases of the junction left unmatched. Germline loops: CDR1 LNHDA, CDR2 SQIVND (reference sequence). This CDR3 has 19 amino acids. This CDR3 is CASSSKGLAGQSSYNEQFF. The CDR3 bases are TGTGCCAGTAGCTCTAAAGGACTAGCGGGCCAGAGCTCCTACAATGAGCAGTTCTTC. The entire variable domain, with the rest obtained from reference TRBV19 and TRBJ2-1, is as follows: DGGITQSPKYLFRKEGQNVTLSCEQNLNHDAMYWYRQDPGQGLRLIYYSQIVNDFQKGDIAEGYSVSREKKESFPLTVTSAQKNPTAFYLCASSSKGLAGQSSYNEQFFGPGTRLTVL.

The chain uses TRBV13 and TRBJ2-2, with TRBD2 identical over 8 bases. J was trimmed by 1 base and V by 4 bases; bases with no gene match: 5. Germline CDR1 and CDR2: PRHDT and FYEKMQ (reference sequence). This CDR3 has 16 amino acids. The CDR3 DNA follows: TGTGCCAGCAGCTCCTGGACTAGCAGGAACACCGGGGAGCTGTTTTTT. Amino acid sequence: CASSSWTSRNTGELFF.

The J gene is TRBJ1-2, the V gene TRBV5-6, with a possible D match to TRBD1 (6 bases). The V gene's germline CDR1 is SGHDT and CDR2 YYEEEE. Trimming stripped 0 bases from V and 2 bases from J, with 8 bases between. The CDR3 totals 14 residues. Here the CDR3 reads CASSLVGQNYGYTF. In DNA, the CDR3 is TGTGCCAGCAGCTTGGTCGGACAGAACTATGGCTACACCTTC.

DNA of the CDR3: TGTGCCAGCAGCTTAAGTGGGGGGGATAGGGGGGAGACCCAGTACTTC. It translates to CASSLSGGDRGETQYF. This sequence joins TRBV28 and TRBJ2-5, with D maybe TRBD2 (7 bases). Germline V lookup: CDR1 MDHEN, CDR2 SYDVKM. This CDR3 has 16 residues. V lost 6 bases and J lost 5, with 22 bases in between.

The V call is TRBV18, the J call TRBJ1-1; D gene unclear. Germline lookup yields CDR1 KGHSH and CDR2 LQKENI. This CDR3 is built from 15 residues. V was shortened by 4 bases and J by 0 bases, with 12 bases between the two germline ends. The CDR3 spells CASSRKVEVNTEAFF. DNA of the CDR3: TGTGCCAGCTCACGCAAAGTGGAGGTGAACACTGAAGCTTTCTTT.

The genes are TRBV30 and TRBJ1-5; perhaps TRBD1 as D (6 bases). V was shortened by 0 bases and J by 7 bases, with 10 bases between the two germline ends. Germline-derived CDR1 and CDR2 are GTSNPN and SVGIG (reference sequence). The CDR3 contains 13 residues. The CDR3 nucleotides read TGTGCCTGGAGTGTTCGGGACAACCAGCCCCAGCATTTT. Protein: CAWSVRDNQPQHF.

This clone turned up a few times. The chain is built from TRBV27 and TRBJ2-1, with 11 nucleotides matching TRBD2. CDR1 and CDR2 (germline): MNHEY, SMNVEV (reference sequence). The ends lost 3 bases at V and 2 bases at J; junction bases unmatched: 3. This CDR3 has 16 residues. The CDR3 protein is CASSFISGGAYNEQFF. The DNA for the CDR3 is TGTGCCAGCAGTTTCATTAGCGGGGGGGCCTACAATGAGCAGTTCTTC.

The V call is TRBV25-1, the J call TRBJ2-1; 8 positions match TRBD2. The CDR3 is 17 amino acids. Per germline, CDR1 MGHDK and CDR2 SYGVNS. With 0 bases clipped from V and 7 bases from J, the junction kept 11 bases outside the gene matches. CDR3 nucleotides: TGTGCCAGCAGTGAATATATGGTCGGGGGGGCTCGGAATGAGCAGTTCTTC. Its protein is CASSEYMVGGARNEQFF.

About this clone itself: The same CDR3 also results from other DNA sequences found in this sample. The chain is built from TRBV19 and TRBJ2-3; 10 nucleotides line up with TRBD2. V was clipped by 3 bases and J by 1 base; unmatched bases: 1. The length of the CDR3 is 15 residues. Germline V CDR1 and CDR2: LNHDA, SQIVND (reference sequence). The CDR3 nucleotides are TGTGCCAGTAGTATTCTAGCGGGGGGCACAGATACGCAGTATTTT. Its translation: CASSILAGGTDTQYF.

CDR3 DNA: TGTGCCACCAGTCTTTATGGAAACACCATATATTTT. Residues: CATSLYGNTIYF. The chain joins TRBV15 to TRBJ1-3; D ambiguous. The germline V gene has CDR1 LNHNV and CDR2 YYDKDF (reference sequence). Between the trimmed V and J ends, which lost 6 bases and 3 bases, there was a span of 6 bases. The CDR3 has 12 amino acids. The whole variable domain, remainder taken from reference TRBV15 and TRBJ1-3, is DAMVIQNPRYQVTQFGKPVTLSCSQTLNHNVMYWYQQKSSQAPKLLFHYYDKDFNNEADTPDNFQSRRPNTSFCFLDIRSPGLGDTAMYLCATSLYGNTIYFGEGSWLTVV.

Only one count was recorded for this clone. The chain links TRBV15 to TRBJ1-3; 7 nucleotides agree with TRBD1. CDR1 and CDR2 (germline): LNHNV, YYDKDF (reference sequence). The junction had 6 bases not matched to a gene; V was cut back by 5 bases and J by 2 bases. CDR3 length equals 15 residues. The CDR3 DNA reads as TGTGCCACCAGCCTGACAGGGTCTCCTGGAAACACCATATATTTT. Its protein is CATSLTGSPGNTIYF.

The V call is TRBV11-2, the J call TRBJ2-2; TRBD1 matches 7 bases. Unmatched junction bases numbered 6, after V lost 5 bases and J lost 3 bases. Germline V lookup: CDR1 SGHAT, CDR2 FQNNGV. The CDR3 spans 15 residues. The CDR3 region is CASSLRGQDTGELFF. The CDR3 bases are TGTGCCAGCAGCCTGAGGGGGCAGGACACCGGGGAGCTGTTTTTT.

The CDR3, as DNA: TGTGCCAGCAGCACCCGGACAGGGCTAAACATGAACACTGAAGCTTTCTTT. Residues: CASSTRTGLNMNTEAFF. The chain recombines TRBV5-4 with TRBJ1-1; 8 positions agree with TRBD1. Losses at the gene ends were 4 bases for V and 0 bases for J; bases not matched to a gene: 11. Germline V gene sequence: CDR1 SGHNT, CDR2 YYREEE (reference sequence). This CDR3 has 17 residues.

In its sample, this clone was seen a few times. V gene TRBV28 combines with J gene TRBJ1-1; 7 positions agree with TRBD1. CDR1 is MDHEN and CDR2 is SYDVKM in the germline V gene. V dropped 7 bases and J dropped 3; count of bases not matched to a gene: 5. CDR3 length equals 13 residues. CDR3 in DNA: TGTGCCAGCATCCAAACAGGGGACACTGAAGCTTTCTTT. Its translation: CASIQTGDTEAFF.

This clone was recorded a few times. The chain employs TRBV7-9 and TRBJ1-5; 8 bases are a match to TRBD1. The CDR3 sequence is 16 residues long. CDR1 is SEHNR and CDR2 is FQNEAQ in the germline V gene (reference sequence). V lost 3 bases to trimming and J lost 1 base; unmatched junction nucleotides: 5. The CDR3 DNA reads TGTGCCAGCAGCTTCGGACAGGGTTCGAGCAATCAGCCCCAGCATTTT. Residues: CASSFGQGSSNQPQHF. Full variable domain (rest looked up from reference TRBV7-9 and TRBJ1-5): DTGVSQNPRHKITKRGQNVTFRCDPISEHNRLYWYRQTLGQGPEFLTYFQNEAQLEKSRLLSDRFSAERPKGSFSTLEIQRTEQGDSAMYLCASSFGQGSSNQPQHFGDGTRLSIL.

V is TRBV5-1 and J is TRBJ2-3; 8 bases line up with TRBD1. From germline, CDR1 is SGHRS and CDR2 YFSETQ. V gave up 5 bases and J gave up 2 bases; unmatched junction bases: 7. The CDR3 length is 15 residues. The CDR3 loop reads CASSPLGQVTDTQYF. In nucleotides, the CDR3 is TGCGCCAGCAGTCCTCTGGGACAGGTCACAGATACGCAGTATTTT.

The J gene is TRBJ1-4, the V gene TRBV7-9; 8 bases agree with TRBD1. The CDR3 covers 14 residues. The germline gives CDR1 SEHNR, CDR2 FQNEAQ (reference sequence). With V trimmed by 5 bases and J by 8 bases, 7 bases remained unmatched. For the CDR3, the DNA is TGTGCCAGCAGCACCACAGGGGGTGGAGAAAAACTGTTTTTT. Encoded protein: CASSTTGGGEKLFF.

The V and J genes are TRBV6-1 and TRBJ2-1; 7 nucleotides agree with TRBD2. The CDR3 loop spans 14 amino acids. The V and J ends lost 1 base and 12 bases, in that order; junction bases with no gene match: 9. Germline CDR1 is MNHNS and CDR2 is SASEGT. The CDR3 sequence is CASSEGRRDYPQFF. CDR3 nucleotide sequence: TGTGCCAGCAGTGAAGGACGTAGGGACTACCCGCAGTTCTTC.